This T cell receptor beta chain was observed in a study of control samples from healthy donors and cancer patients. There are 13 residues in the CDR3. CDR1 is MNHEY and CDR2 is SVGAGI in the germline V gene. Trimming left V 2 bases short and J 4 bases short, with 6 bases between. The assay was immunoSEQ multiplex PCR, and TCRdb's table has in-frame clones only and misses some. The sample lists some 130,000 clones; around 90% were seen once. Points on this clone: Other DNA sequences in the same sample also yield this CDR3.

This chain joins TRBV6-5 and TRBJ1-5; D is undetermined. The sequencing input was blood. This clonotype was sampled from a man between 18 and 35 years old in good health. In DNA, the CDR3 is TGTGCCAGCAGTTACCGGGGAAATCAGCCCCAGCATTTT. Translation gives CASSYRGNQPQHF.